The TCR beta chain described here comes from a study of cytomegalovirus exposure and HLA in healthy donors. This CDR3 comprises 14 residues. J gave up 9 bases and V 5 bases, and 5 bases lay outside the gene matches. Per the germline V gene, CDR1 is SGHTA and CDR2 is FQGNSA. As to this clone: The antigen is not known.

Overall study findings and caveats: Donor immune exposure was known only as CMV serostatus. In vitro data verified a few CMV-associated chains as specific for CMV antigens.

The PCR contained 60 Vbeta and 13 Jbeta primers. Original processing methods: The authors later counted roughly 79 million unique TCR beta chains, 9 million to 12 million of them shared. Assay used: immunoSEQ multiplex PCR; TCRdb lists only in-frame clones, some missing. For V, J and clone size, that table is used; D and trimming come from the DNA. The sample records some 160,000 clones, approximately 78% being singletons. The origin of this receptor is a male donor in good health and CMV-seronegative. The specimen sequenced was PBMCs. The rearrangement joins TRBV7-2 to TRBJ2-2, with TRBD1 matching over 11 bases. The CDR3 bases are TGTGCCAGCAGCCCCGGACAGGGGGCGCGGGAGCTGTTTTTT. It is translated as CASSPGQGARELFF.